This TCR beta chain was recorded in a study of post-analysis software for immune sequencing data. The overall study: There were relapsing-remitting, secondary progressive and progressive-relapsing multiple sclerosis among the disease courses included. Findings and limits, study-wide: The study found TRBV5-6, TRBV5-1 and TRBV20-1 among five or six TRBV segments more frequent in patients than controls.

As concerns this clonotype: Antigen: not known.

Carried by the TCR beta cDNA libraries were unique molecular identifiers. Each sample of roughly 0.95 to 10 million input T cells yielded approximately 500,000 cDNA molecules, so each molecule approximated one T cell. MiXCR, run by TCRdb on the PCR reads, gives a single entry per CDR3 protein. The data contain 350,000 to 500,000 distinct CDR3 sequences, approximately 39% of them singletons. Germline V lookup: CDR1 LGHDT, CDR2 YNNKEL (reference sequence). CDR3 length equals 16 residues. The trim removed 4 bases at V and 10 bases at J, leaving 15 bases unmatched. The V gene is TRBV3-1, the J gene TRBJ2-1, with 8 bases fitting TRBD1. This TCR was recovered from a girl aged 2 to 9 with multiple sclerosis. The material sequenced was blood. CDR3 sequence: CASSLVFTGGWEEQFF. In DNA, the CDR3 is TGTGCCAGCAGCCTGGTGTTCACAGGGGGATGGGAAGAGCAGTTCTTC.